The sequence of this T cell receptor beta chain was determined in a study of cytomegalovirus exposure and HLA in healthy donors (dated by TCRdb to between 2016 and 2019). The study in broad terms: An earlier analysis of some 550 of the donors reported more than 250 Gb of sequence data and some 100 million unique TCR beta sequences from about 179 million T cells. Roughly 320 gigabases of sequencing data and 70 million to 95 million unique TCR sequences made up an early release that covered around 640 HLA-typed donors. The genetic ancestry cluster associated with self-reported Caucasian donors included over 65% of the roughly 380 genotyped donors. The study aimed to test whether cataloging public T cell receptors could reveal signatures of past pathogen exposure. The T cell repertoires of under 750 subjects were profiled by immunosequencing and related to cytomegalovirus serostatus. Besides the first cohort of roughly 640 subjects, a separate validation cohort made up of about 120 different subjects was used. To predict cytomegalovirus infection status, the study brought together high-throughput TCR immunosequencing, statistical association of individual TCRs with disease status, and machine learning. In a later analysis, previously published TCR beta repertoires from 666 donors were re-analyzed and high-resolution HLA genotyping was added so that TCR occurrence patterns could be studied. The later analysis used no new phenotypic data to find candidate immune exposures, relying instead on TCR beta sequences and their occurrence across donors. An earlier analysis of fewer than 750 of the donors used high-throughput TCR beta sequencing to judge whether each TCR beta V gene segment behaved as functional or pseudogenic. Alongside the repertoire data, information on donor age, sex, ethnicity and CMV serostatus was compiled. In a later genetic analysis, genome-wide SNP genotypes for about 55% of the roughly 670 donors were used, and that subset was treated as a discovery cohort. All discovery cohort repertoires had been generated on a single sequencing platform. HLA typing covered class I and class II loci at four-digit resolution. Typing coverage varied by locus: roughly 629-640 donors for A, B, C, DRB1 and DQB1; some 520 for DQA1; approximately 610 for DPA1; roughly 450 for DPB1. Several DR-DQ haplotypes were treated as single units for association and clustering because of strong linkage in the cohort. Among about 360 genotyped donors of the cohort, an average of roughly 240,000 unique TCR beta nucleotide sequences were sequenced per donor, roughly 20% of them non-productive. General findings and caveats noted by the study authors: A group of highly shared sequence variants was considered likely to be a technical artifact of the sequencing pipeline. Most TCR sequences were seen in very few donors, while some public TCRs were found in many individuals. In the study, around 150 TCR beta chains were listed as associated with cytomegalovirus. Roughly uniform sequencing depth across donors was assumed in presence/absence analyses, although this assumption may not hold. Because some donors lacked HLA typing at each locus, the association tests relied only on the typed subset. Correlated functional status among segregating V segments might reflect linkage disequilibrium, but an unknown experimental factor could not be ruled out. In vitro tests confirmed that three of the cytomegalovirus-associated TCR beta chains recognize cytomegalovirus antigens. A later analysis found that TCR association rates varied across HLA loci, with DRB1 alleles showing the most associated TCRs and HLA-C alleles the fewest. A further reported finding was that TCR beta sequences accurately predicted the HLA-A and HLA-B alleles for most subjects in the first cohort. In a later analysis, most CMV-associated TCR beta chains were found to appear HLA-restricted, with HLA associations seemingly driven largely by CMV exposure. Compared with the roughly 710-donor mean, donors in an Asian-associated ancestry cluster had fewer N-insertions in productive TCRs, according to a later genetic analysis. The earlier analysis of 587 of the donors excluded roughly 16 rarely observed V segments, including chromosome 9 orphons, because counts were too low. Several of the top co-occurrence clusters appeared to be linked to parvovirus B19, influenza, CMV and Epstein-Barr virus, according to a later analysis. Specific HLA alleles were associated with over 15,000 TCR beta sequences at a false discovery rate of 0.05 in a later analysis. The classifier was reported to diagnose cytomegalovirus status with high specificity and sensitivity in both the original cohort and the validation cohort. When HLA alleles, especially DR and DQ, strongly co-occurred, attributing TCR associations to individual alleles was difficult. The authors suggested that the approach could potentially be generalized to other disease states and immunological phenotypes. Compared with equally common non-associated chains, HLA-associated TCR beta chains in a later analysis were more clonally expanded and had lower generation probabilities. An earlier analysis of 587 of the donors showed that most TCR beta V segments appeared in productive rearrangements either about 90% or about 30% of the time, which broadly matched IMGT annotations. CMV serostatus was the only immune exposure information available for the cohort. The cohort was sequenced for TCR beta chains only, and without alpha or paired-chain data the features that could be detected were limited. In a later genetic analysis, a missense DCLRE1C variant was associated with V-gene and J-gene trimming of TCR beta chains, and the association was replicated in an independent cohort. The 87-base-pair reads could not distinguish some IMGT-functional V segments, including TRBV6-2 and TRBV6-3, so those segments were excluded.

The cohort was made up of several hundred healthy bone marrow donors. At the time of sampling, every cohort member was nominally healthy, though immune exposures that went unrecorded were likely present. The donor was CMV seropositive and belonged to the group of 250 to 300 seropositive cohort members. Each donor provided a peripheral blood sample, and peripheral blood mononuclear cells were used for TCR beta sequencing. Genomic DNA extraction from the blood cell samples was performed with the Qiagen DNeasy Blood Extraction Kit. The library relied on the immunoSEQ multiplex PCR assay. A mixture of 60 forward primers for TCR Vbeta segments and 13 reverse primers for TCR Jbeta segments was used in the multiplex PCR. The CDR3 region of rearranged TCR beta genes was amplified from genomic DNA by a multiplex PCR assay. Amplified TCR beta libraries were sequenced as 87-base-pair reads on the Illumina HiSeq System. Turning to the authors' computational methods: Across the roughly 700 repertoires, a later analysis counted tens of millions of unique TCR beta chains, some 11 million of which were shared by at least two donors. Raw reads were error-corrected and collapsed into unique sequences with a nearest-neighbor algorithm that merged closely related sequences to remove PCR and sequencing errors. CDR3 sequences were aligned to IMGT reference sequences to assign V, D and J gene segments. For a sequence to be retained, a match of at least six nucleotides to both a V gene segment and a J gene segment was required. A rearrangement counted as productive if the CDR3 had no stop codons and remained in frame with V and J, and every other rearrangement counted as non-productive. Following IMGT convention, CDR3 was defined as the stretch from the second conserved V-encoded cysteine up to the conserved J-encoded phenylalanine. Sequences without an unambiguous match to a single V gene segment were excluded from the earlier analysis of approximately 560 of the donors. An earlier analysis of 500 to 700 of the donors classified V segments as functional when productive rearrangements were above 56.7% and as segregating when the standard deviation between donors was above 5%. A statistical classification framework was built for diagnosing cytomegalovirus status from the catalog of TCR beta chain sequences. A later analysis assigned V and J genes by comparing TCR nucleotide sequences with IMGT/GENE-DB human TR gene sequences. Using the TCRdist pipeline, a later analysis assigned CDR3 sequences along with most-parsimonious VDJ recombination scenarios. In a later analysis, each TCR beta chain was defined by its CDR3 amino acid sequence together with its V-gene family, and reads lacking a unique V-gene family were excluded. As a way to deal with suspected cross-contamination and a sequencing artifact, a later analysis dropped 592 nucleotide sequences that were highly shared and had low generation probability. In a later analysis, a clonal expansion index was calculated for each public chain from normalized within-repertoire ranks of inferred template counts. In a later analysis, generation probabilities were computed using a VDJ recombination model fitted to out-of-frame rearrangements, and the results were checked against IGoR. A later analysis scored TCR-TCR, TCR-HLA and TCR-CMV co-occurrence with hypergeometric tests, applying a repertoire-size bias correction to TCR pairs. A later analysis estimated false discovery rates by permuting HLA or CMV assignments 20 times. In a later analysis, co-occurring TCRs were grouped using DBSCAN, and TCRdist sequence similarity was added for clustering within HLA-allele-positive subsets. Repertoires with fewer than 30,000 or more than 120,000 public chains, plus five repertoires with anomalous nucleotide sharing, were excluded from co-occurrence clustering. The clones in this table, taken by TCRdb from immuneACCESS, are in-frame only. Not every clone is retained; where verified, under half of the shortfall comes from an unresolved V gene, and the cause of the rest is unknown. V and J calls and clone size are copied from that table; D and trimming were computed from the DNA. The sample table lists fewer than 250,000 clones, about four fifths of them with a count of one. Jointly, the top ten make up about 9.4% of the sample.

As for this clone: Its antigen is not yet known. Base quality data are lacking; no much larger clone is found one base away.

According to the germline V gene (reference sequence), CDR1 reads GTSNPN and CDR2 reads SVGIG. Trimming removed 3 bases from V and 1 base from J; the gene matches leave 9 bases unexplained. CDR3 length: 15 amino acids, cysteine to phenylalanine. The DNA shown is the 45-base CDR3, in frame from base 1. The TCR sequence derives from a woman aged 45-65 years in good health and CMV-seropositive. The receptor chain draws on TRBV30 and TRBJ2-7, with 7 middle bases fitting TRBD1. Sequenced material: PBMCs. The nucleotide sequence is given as TGTGCCTGGAGGACAGGGCCCCGCGGGTCCTACGAGCAGTACTTC. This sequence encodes CAWRTGPRGSYEQYF.